The source of this TCR beta chain is a study of T cell responses to AZD1222 COVID-19 vaccine (dated by TCRdb to the early 2020s). With regard to the full study: AZD1222 recipients whose second dose came at about 4 weeks and those whose second dose came at about 12 weeks were combined into one group, since spike-specific TCR depth and breadth did not differ between the two schedules. TCR sequencing was performed for some 250 trial participants, of whom about 210 were given two doses of AZD1222 and some 25 were given two doses of MenACWY control vaccine. Enrollment into the trials was organized by age into subgroups of 18-55, 56-69 and 70-plus years, and those subgroups contained about 160, 30 and 59 TCR-sequenced participants, respectively.

From its cysteine to its phenylalanine, the CDR3 spans 16 amino acids. Left in the record is the CDR3 DNA by itself, 48 bases read in frame from the first base. V is reduced by 2 bases and J by 5 bases, leaving a spacing of 13 bases between them. According to the germline V gene, CDR1 reads SGHTA and CDR2 reads FQGNSA. Broad study findings and their caveats: Conclusions about previously exposed vaccinees are limited because only five to seven AZD1222 recipients were SARS-CoV-2 seropositive at baseline. Because no samples from the day 14 peak response were available, repertoires could be characterized only after the peak T cell response. Participants were mostly white British and included more females than males, and it was suggested by the authors that clonal diversity may have been underestimated. The 56-69-year group was small, and its depth increase did not reach significance, likely because of low power. The whole spike protein was spanned by vaccine-associated CD4 TCRs, and dominant responses were seen in regions 160-218 and 743-854. Reportedly, close to half of the unique spike-specific TCRs recognized epitopes lying outside the regions that are mutated in the B.1.351 and B.1.1.7 variants. After two AZD1222 doses, both the breadth and the depth of spike-specific TCRs were significantly higher than at day 0 and than in MenACWY recipients.

The CDR3 regions of human TCRbeta chains were analyzed by immunosequencing. The original pipeline was this. TCRs in the repertoires were compared against a reference library of SARS-CoV-2-specific TCRs that had been generated with the MIRA antigen-specificity platform. Breadth was defined as the fraction of unique TCRs that were SARS-CoV-2-associated, and depth was defined as the fraction of total T cells that were SARS-CoV-2-associated. Using the MIRA data, each spike-specific TCR was assigned both to the spike region to which the TCR was reactive and to a CD4 or CD8 class. Log10-transformed breadth and depth values were compared by one-way ANOVA with Sidak's multiple comparisons tests. TCRdb's version of the immuneACCESS table is confined to in-frame rearrangements and falls short of the full clone set. An unresolved V gene accounts for under half of the shortfall where checked; the remainder is of unknown origin. V and J calls and clone size come straight from that table; D and trimming were deduced from the DNA. A total of about 110,000 clones appear in this sample, roughly 90% of them only once. The top ten hold 3.5% to 4.5% of the sample.

Concerning this clone itself: There is no known antigen for this receptor. Base quality data are lacking; no much larger clone is found one base away.

What the time point label conveys for this sample: baseline before first vaccination. Vaccinee samples were obtained from the UK trials COV001 and COV002, which included a single-blind randomized controlled phase 2/3 trial of AZD1222 (ChAdOx1 nCoV-19) in healthy adults. For TCRbeta chain sequencing, PBMC samples were collected from trial participants at day 0 and at day 28 after the second dose. The V and J segments used are TRBV7-2 and TRBJ1-6, and the D gene may be TRBD1, 5 bases matching. The origin of this receptor is an adult in good health. Sequenced material: peripheral blood, taken on day 0 of AZD1222 vaccination. For the CDR3, the sequence is CASSLPGDRDNSPLHF. The DNA sequence is TGTGCCAGCAGCTTACCCGGGGACCGAGATAATTCACCCCTCCACTTT.